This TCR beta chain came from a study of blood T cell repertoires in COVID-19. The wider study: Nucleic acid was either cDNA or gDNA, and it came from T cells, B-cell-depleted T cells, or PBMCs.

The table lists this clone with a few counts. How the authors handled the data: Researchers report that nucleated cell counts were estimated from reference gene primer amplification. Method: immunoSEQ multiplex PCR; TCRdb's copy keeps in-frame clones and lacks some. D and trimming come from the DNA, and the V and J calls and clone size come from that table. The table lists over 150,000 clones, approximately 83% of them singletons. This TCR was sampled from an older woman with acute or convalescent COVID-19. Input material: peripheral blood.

CDR3 protein: CASSYSFSGANVLTF. For the CDR3, the DNA is TGTGCCAGCAGTTACTCCTTCTCTGGGGCCAACGTCCTGACTTTC. The rearrangement joins TRBV27 to TRBJ2-6; D not certain. Per germline, CDR1 MNHEY and CDR2 SMNVEV (reference sequence). This CDR3 has 15 residues. The V and J ends lost 4 bases and 0 bases respectively, with 7 bases between them.